The 21 T cell receptor beta chains reported below all come from one sample, sequenced in a study of OX40 agonist ivuxolimab in advanced cancers. The method was the immunoSEQ multiplex PCR assay. Not all clones reach the TCRdb copy of this immuneACCESS table, which keeps in-frame sequences only. Checked studies attribute under half of the gap to unresolved V genes and leave the rest unexplained. The sample contains 60,000 to 85,000 clones, roughly 80% of them found a single time. The ten largest clonotypes hold 6% to 8% of the sample. This sample comprised CD4+ or CD8+ T cells sorted from blood, obtained in a trial of the OX40 agonist ivuxolimab. The receptors were sampled from an adult with an advanced solid tumor such as melanoma, head and neck, liver or kidney cancer.

This sequence joins TRBV7-9 and TRBJ2-7; D not resolved. Trimming cost V 5 bases and J 3 bases, with 5 bases left between them. This CDR3 has 11 residues. Looked up from germline, CDR1 is SEHNR and CDR2 is FQNEAQ (reference sequence). The CDR3 sequence is CASSASYEQYF. CDR3 bases: TGTGCCAGCAGCGCGAGCTACGAGCAGTACTTC.

The chain combines TRBV7-2 with TRBJ2-1; 7 nucleotides match TRBD1. The junction had 4 bases not matched to a gene; V was cut back by 5 bases and J by 3 bases. The germline CDR1 and CDR2 sequences are SGHTA and FQGNSA. The CDR3 runs 14 residues. The CDR3 nucleotides are TGTGCCAGCAGCACGACAGGGATCTACAATGAGCAGTTCTTC. Protein: CASSTTGIYNEQFF.

This rearrangement joins TRBV18 to TRBJ2-3; 8 bases align to TRBD1. Losses at the gene ends were 3 bases for V and 1 base for J; bases not matched to a gene: 6. Germline V gene lookup returns CDR1 KGHSH and CDR2 LQKENI. This CDR3 is built from 16 residues. The CDR3 reads CASSPSLTGGTDTQYF. DNA for the CDR3: TGTGCCAGCTCACCCTCCTTGACAGGGGGCACAGATACGCAGTATTTT.

The gene calls are TRBV2 and TRBJ1-4, with D unclear. Germline assignment: CDR1 SNHLY and CDR2 FYNNEI. This CDR3 spans 14 amino acids. The ends were cut back, 3 bases at V and 8 bases at J, with 13 bases in the middle. Written as DNA, the CDR3 is TGTGCCAGCAGTGACGGGAGCCGGGGAGAAAAACTGTTTTTT. Translation gives CASSDGSRGEKLFF.

This clone was seen only a few times. V gene TRBV5-6 combines with J gene TRBJ2-2; D is tentatively TRBD1 or TRBD2 (5 bases each). The CDR3 length is 15 residues. V lost 4 bases and J 1 base, leaving 11 bases between the germline ends. Germline-derived CDR1 and CDR2 are SGHDT and YYEEEE. The CDR3 is CASSPSRGNTGELFF. Here the CDR3 DNA reads TGTGCCAGCAGCCCCTCGAGGGGGAACACCGGGGAGCTGTTTTTT.

The chain recombines TRBV5-1 with TRBJ2-6; 10 bases are a match to TRBD1. This CDR3 comprises 21 residues. Germline V CDR1 and CDR2: SGHRS, YFSETQ. V lost 0 bases to trimming and J lost 0 bases; unmatched junction nucleotides: 12. The CDR3 DNA reads as TGCGCCAGCAGCTTGGAAATCAGGGACAGGGGCCAATTCTCTGGGGCCAACGTCCTGACTTTC. Amino acid sequence: CASSLEIRDRGQFSGANVLTF.

The chain's CDR3 is CASSLVQESHEQYF. The CDR3 DNA reads as TGTGCCAGCAGCTTAGTACAGGAGAGCCACGAGCAGTACTTC. The V and J genes are TRBV7-9 and TRBJ2-7; a possible D gene is TRBD1 (5 bases). The CDR3 totals 14 residues. Germline V CDR1 and CDR2: SEHNR, FQNEAQ (reference sequence). V lost 1 base and J lost 5, with 12 bases in between. The entire variable domain, with the rest obtained from reference TRBV7-9 and TRBJ2-7, is as follows: DTGVSQNPRHKITKRGQNVTFRCDPISEHNRLYWYRQTLGQGPEFLTYFQNEAQLEKSRLLSDRFSAERPKGSFSTLEIQRTEQGDSAMYLCASSLVQESHEQYFGPGTRLTVT.

This rearrangement joins TRBV1 to TRBJ1-1. TRBV1 is listed as a pseudogene. The CDR3 extends over 18 amino acids. The CDR3 is CTSSPRGGAWGRVTEAFF. In DNA, the CDR3 is TGCACCAGCAGCCCCAGAGGGGGGGCATGGGGTCGGGTCACTGAAGCTTTCTTT.

This clone came up once. The genes are TRBV4-1 and TRBJ2-6, with 9 nucleotides matching TRBD2. This CDR3 region has 16 residues. With 3 bases clipped from V and 3 bases from J, the junction kept 3 bases outside the gene matches. Germline CDR1 MGHRA, CDR2 YSYEKL. CDR3 coding DNA: TGCGCCAGCAGCCACGGACTAGCGTATGGGGCCAACGTCCTGACTTTC. Translating gives CASSHGLAYGANVLTF.

This chain links TRBV2 with TRBJ2-2; TRBD1 is a possible D gene (6 bases). Between the trimmed V and J ends, which lost 6 bases and 6 bases, there was a span of 14 bases. CDR3 length: 14 residues. The germline gives CDR1 SNHLY, CDR2 FYNNEI. DNA of the CDR3: TGTGCCAGCAGGGAGGACAGTTCAGCCGGGGAGCTGTTTTTT. Amino acids: CASREDSSAGELFF.

This chain links TRBV7-7 with TRBJ1-1; the D is unclear. V shed 3 bases and J shed 0 bases, with 8 bases lying between them. CDR3 length: 14 residues. Germline values: CDR1 SSHAT, CDR2 FNYEAQ (reference sequence). This chain's CDR3 is CASSFGELNTEAFF. The CDR3 DNA reads TGTGCCAGCAGCTTCGGGGAATTGAACACTGAAGCTTTCTTT. Looking up the rest from reference TRBV7-7 and TRBJ1-1 gives the full variable domain: GAGVSQSPRYKVTKRGQDVTLRCDPISSHATLYWYQQALGQGPEFLTYFNYEAQPDKSGLPSDRFSAERPEGSISTLTIQRTEQRDSAMYRCASSFGELNTEAFFGQGTRLTVV.

This chain connects TRBV5-5 to TRBJ1-1, with TRBD1 matching 10 bases. The CDR3 contains 15 residues. Germline V gene sequence: CDR1 SGHKS, CDR2 YYEKEE (reference sequence). J lost 7 bases, V lost 2 bases, and 8 bases had no gene match. CDR3 bases: TGTGCCAGCAGCTTAGACAGGGGGCTGGGGTTTGAAGCTTTCTTT. Protein: CASSLDRGLGFEAFF.

The chain is built from TRBV28 and TRBJ1-2; 7 bases fit TRBD1. With 5 bases clipped from V and 6 bases from J, the junction kept 6 bases outside the gene matches. The CDR3 totals 13 residues. Germline-derived CDR1 and CDR2 are MDHEN and SYDVKM. Here the CDR3 reads CASSELQGNGYTF. The CDR3 DNA sequence: TGTGCCAGCAGTGAACTACAGGGGAATGGCTACACCTTC.

As concerns this clone: This sequence may be a read error, since a much larger clone differs from it by one base. The chain employs TRBV7-9 and TRBJ2-3; no clear D gene. The ends were cut back, 3 bases at V and 1 base at J, with 5 bases in the middle. CDR1 is SEHNR and CDR2 is FQNEAQ in the germline V gene (reference sequence). CDR3 length: 13 residues. The CDR3 DNA sequence: TGTGCCAGCAGCTTTCAGGGCACAGATACGCAGTATTTT. Protein: CASSFQGTDTQYF.

This clone was counted a few times. The genes are TRBV7-8 and TRBJ2-5, with D tentatively TRBD1 or TRBD2 (5 bases each). The germline V and J ends were trimmed by 0 bases and 5 bases, with 7 bases remaining between them. This CDR3 has 13 residues. Germline V gives CDR1 SGHVS, CDR2 FQNEAQ. The CDR3 sequence is CASSLAGVETQYF. The CDR3, as DNA: TGTGCCAGCAGCTTAGCGGGGGTGGAGACCCAGTACTTC. Drawing the rest from reference TRBV7-8 and TRBJ2-5, the complete variable domain is GAGVSQSPRYKVAKRGQDVALRCDPISGHVSLFWYQQALGQGPEFLTYFQNEAQLDKSGLPSDRFFAERPEGSVSTLKIQRTQQEDSAVYLCASSLAGVETQYFGPGTRLLVL.

The chain couples TRBV7-3 to TRBJ1-1; D is perhaps TRBD1 (5 bases). CDR3 length equals 15 residues. The germline V and J ends were trimmed by 1 base and 7 bases, with 16 bases remaining between them. CDR1 and CDR2 (germline): SGHTA, FQGTGA. CDR3 amino acids: CASSLRKGPFVEAFF. The CDR3 coding sequence is TGTGCCAGCAGCTTAAGAAAGGGGCCCTTTGTTGAAGCTTTCTTT.

V is TRBV11-3 and J is TRBJ2-3, with D perhaps matching TRBD1 (5 bases). Trimming removed 5 bases at V and 0 bases at J, with 9 bases between. The germline V gene has CDR1 SGHNT and CDR2 YENEEA. The CDR3 runs 14 residues. DNA for the CDR3: TGTGCCAGCAGCAATGACAGAAGCACAGATACGCAGTATTTT. The encoded protein is CASSNDRSTDTQYF.

The V gene is TRBV10-2, the J gene TRBJ1-1, with a tentative D call TRBD1 (6 bases). This CDR3 region has 16 residues. V was cut by 6 bases and J by 1 base, with 18 bases left in between. Germline lookup yields CDR1 WSHSY and CDR2 SAAADI. The CDR3 DNA reads TGCGCCAGCAGGAAAGCAACGACAGGAGAGAACACTGAAGCTTTCTTT. It translates to CASRKATTGENTEAFF.

V and J are TRBV7-8 and TRBJ2-2; D uncertain. In germline, CDR1 is SGHVS, CDR2 FQNEAQ. Trimming cost V 1 base and J 7 bases, with 4 bases left between them. The CDR3 sequence is 12 residues long. In nucleotides, the CDR3 is TGTGCCAGCAGCTTAGTTCACGGGGAGCTGTTTTTT. Its protein is CASSLVHGELFF.

Turning to this clone: The junction and the germline gene differ at one end; a read error may be behind it. This sequence joins TRBV7-2 and TRBJ1-2; 7 positions match TRBD1. Germline V gene data show CDR1 as SGHTA and CDR2 as FQGNSA. This CDR3 region has 15 residues. The CDR3 region is CASSSRPGTAYGYTF. CDR3 in DNA: TGTGCCAGCAGCTCTCGACCCGGGACAGCTTATGGCTACACCTTT.

The chain employs TRBV6-4 and TRBJ1-1; TRBD1 might be the D (5 bases). Looked up from germline, CDR1 is MRHNA and CDR2 is SNTAGT. The CDR3 contains 14 residues. V was pared by 3 bases and J by 6 bases, with 14 bases between. The CDR3 region has the DNA TGTGCCAGCAGTGAAGTTCCGGGGGTGGCTGAAGCTTTCTTT. Translating gives CASSEVPGVAEAFF.